What follows are 23 T cell receptor beta chains derived from one specimen sequenced in a study of identical twins. TCRdb independently ran MiXCR on the 5' RACE reads; one entry per CDR3 protein. The data show roughly 260,000 distinct CDR3 sequences, around an eighth seen once. Sequenced: memory (CD45RO+) T cells sorted from blood. These receptors originate from a young woman in good health.

This clonotype showed up just a few times. The chain couples TRBV20-1 to TRBJ2-1, with 7 positions matching TRBD1. The CDR3 is 13 amino acids. Germline trimming cut 5 bases from V and 10 bases from J; bases unmatched to any gene: 11. Germline V lookup: CDR1 DFQATT, CDR2 SNEGSKA (reference sequence). The CDR3 sequence is CSASKTGSREQFF. In DNA, the CDR3 is TGCAGTGCTTCTAAGACAGGGAGTCGGGAGCAGTTCTTC.

This clonotype occurred a few times. The chain recombines TRBV20-1 with TRBJ1-4; tentatively, D is TRBD1 (5 bases). V lost 5 bases and J 5 bases, leaving 15 bases between the germline ends. The length of the CDR3 is 14 residues. Germline V gene data show CDR1 as DFQATT and CDR2 as SNEGSKA (reference sequence). This chain's CDR3 is CSASPTAPNEKLFF. The CDR3 DNA sequence: TGCAGTGCTTCGCCGACAGCCCCGAATGAAAAACTGTTTTTT.

This clonotype appeared many times. DNA for the CDR3: TGTGCCAGCAGTGTTCGACTAGTGGTACAAGAGACCCAGTACTTC. Residues: CASSVRLVVQETQYF. The gene calls are TRBV2 and TRBJ2-5, with D maybe TRBD2 (6 bases). The CDR3 contains 15 residues. Germline CDR1 reads SNHLY; CDR2 reads FYNNEI. Trimming took 4 bases from V and 2 from J, leaving 14 bases between them.

This clonotype showed up many times. The chain combines TRBV5-6 with TRBJ1-2; possible D gene TRBD1, 5 bases. The CDR3 length is 16 residues. V was trimmed by 1 base and J by 3 bases, leaving 16 bases between them. Germline V gives CDR1 SGHDT, CDR2 YYEEEE. CDR3 bases: TGTGCCAGCAGCTTGCAGGGTCGATCGGGGTACTATGGCTACACCTTC. Translation: CASSLQGRSGYYGYTF.

This clonotype has a handful of counts. The chain links TRBV20-1 to TRBJ2-1; 13 bases are a match to TRBD2. CDR1 is DFQATT, CDR2 SNEGSKA, per germline (reference sequence). This CDR3 has 20 residues. V lost 3 bases to trimming and J lost 9 bases; unmatched junction nucleotides: 23. The CDR3 here is CSASFRRTSGRFPPRREQFF. CDR3 nucleotides: TGCAGTGCTAGTTTCCGCCGGACTAGCGGGAGATTCCCCCCTCGTCGTGAGCAGTTCTTC.

This clonotype has just a few counts. The V gene is TRBV6-5, the J gene TRBJ2-3, with D perhaps TRBD2 (5 bases). Germline V CDR1 and CDR2: MNHEY, SVGAGI. CDR3 length: 16 amino acids. Trimming took off 4 bases at V and 3 bases at J, with 17 bases between the two ends. Here the CDR3 reads CASSSEVGVRTDTQYF. Here the CDR3 DNA reads TGTGCCAGCAGTTCGGAAGTGGGAGTTCGGACAGATACGCAGTATTTT.

This clonotype was detected only a few times. In DNA, the CDR3 is TGTGCCAGCCTAGGTTGGCAGTCCTACGAGCAGTACTTC. It encodes CASLGWQSYEQYF. The chain couples TRBV6-1 to TRBJ2-7; unclear D gene. Trimming removed 8 bases at V and 1 base at J, with 12 bases between. CDR3 length equals 13 residues. The germline V gene encodes CDR1 MNHNS and CDR2 SASEGT.

The genes are TRBV5-5 and TRBJ2-3; TRBD2 matches 7 bases. Trimming cost V 0 bases and J 4 bases; bases outside gene matches: 11. Germline V CDR1 and CDR2: SGHKS, YYEKEE (reference sequence). The CDR3 contains 17 residues. The CDR3 loop is CASSLDPGEGGSDTQYF. CDR3 DNA: TGTGCCAGCAGCTTGGATCCCGGGGAGGGTGGGTCAGATACGCAGTATTTT.

This clonotype showed up just a few times. The genes are TRBV7-9 and TRBJ1-5; D unresolved. CDR3 size: 12 residues. V was trimmed by 4 bases and J by 7 bases, leaving 8 bases between them. Germline values: CDR1 SEHNR, CDR2 FQNEAQ (reference sequence). CDR3 sequence: CASSSLYQPQHF. Written as DNA, the CDR3 is TGTGCCAGCAGCTCTTTATACCAGCCCCAGCATTTT.

This clonotype has just a few counts. The chain is built from TRBV14 and TRBJ1-5; no firm D call. The germline V and J ends were trimmed by 1 base and 2 bases, with 3 bases remaining between them. CDR1 and CDR2 from the germline V gene are SGHDN and FVKESK. CDR3 length: 13 residues. The CDR3 here is CASSQARNQPQHF. CDR3 DNA sequence: TGTGCCAGCAGCCAAGCGCGCAATCAGCCCCAGCATTTT.

This clonotype has only a few counts. This chain uses TRBV7-3 with TRBJ2-3; possible D gene TRBD1, 7 bases. The V and J ends lost 4 bases and 6 bases respectively, with 20 bases between them. Germline CDR1 and CDR2: SGHTA and FQGTGA. CDR3 length: 16 residues. CDR3 sequence reads: CASSSRQGGKRDTQYF. CDR3 nucleotide sequence: TGTGCCAGCAGCTCCAGACAGGGCGGGAAGAGGGATACGCAGTATTTT. The full variable domain, rest sourced from reference TRBV7-3 and TRBJ2-3, is GAGVSQTPSNKVTEKGKYVELRCDPISGHTALYWYRQSLGQGPEFLIYFQGTGAADDSGLPNDRFFAVRPEGSVSTLKIQRTERGDSAVYLCASSSRQGGKRDTQYFGPGTRLTVL.

This rearrangement joins TRBV7-8 to TRBJ1-1; 9 bases map to TRBD1. The V and J ends lost 5 bases and 4 bases, in that order; junction bases with no gene match: 11. Germline CDR1 is SGHVS and CDR2 is FQNEAQ. This CDR3 region has 16 residues. The CDR3 nucleotides are TGTGCCAGCAGCCTAACCCCGACAGGGGGGTTCACTGAAGCTTTCTTT. Translation gives CASSLTPTGGFTEAFF.

This clonotype was counted between two and nine times. One junction end disagrees with the germline gene, perhaps due to a read error. This chain joins TRBV7-3 and TRBJ2-3; possibly TRBD2 for D (6 bases). Germline values: CDR1 SGHTA, CDR2 FQGTGA. This CDR3 has 15 amino acids. Written as DNA, the CDR3 is TGTGCCAGCATCTTAGAAGGGACTAGCACAGATACGCAGTATTTT. It yields the protein CASILEGTSTDTQYF.

V usage is TRBV6-2 or TRBV6-3 and J usage is TRBJ1-2, with D perhaps TRBD1 (5 bases). This CDR3 has 14 amino acids. From germline, CDR1 is MNHEY and CDR2 SVGEGT. Deletions cut 5 bases from V and 7 bases from J, with 17 bases between. The DNA of the CDR3 is TGTGCCAGCAGTCAAGTCAGAAGCGGGGGTGGCTACACCTTC. This gives the protein CASSQVRSGGGYTF.

This chain links TRBV6-1 with TRBJ1-6, with 7 bases aligning to TRBD1. From germline, CDR1 is MNHNS and CDR2 SASEGT. With 7 bases clipped from V and 9 bases from J, the junction kept 9 bases outside the gene matches. CDR3 length: 14 amino acids. Here the CDR3 DNA reads TGTGCCAGCACTACCTGGGACAGCGCTTCACCCCTCCACTTT. This encodes CASTTWDSASPLHF.

The chain combines TRBV20-1 with TRBJ1-5; TRBD1 might be the D (6 bases). V was clipped by 3 bases and J by 5 bases, with 14 bases between them. Germline lookup yields CDR1 DFQATT and CDR2 SNEGSKA (reference sequence). This CDR3 spans 14 amino acids. CDR3 protein: CSARYREWDQPQHF. The CDR3 DNA reads TGCAGTGCTAGGTACAGGGAGTGGGATCAGCCCCAGCATTTT.

This clonotype was seen many times. The rearrangement joins TRBV12-3 or TRBV12-4 to TRBJ2-6, with D maybe TRBD2 (5 bases). CDR3 length: 15 residues. V was pared by 4 bases and J by 0 bases, with 7 bases between. This CDR3 reads CASSSAGSGANVLTF. Here the CDR3 DNA reads TGTGCCAGCAGTTCCGCGGGCTCTGGGGCCAACGTCCTGACTTTC.

The V gene is TRBV7-8, the J gene TRBJ2-5, with D perhaps matching TRBD1 (6 bases). The CDR3 sequence is 17 residues long. The germline CDR1 and CDR2 sequences are SGHVS and FQNEAQ. V was cut by 8 bases and J by 3 bases, with 25 bases left in between. As DNA, the CDR3 is TGTGCCAGCGGCAGATGGGGGCGATCGACTATCAAAGAGACCCAGTACTTC. Translating gives CASGRWGRSTIKETQYF.

In its sample, this clonotype was seen a few times. This chain connects TRBV14 to TRBJ2-7; D not resolved. Per the germline V gene, CDR1 is SGHDN and CDR2 is FVKESK. Trimming shortened V by 4 bases and J by 0 bases, and 13 bases separated the two germline ends. The CDR3 length is 15 residues. This chain's CDR3 is CASSLQAESSYEQYF. DNA for the CDR3: TGTGCCAGCAGCCTTCAGGCGGAGAGCTCCTACGAGCAGTACTTC.

This clonotype was observed a handful of times. V is TRBV10-3 and J is TRBJ2-2; D is perhaps TRBD1 (6 bases). The germline V and J ends were trimmed by 10 bases and 0 bases, with 12 bases remaining between them. Germline V CDR1 and CDR2: ENHRY, SYGVKD. This CDR3 has 14 residues. CDR3 nucleotides: TGTGCCACCCTGGGACAATCGAACACCGGGGAGCTGTTTTTT. Translation gives CATLGQSNTGELFF.

This clonotype has only a few counts. The gene calls are TRBV20-1 and TRBJ1-1; D is undetermined. Germline-derived CDR1 and CDR2 are DFQATT and SNEGSKA (reference sequence). This CDR3 contains 13 residues. V shed 5 bases and J shed 2 bases, with 12 bases lying between them. CDR3 sequence reads: CSASKTANTEAFF. CDR3 bases: TGCAGTGCTTCAAAGACGGCTAACACTGAAGCTTTCTTT.

This clonotype was detected a few times. The chain couples TRBV7-9 to TRBJ2-7; 7 bases are shared with TRBD2. The CDR3 length is 15 residues. The trim removed 5 bases at V and 2 bases at J, leaving 9 bases unmatched. The germline gives CDR1 SEHNR, CDR2 FQNEAQ (reference sequence). This CDR3 is CASSLASGATYEQYF. The CDR3 DNA is TGTGCCAGCAGCCTTGCCAGCGGGGCAACCTACGAGCAGTACTTC.

There are many counts of this clonotype. This chain uses TRBV6-1 with TRBJ1-4, with 11 bases lining up with TRBD1. The CDR3 length is 14 residues. In germline, CDR1 is MNHNS, CDR2 SASEGT. V shed 6 bases, J shed 7 bases, and the junction held 4 bases outside the gene matches. In DNA, the CDR3 is TGTGCCAGCAGGCCCGGGACAGGGGGTGAAAAACTGTTTTTT. As protein: CASRPGTGGEKLFF.